The 17 T cell receptor beta chains listed next were all sequenced from one sample in a study of graft-versus-host responses after intestinal transplantation. No antigen has been assigned to these receptors. Using immunoSEQ multiplex PCR, the repertoire was profiled, and TCRdb retains in-frame clones only, with some absent. The sample gives 150,000 or so clones, 85% to 95% of which show up once; approximately 0.2% is in the top ten. Sequences were derived from unstimulated CD4+ T cells sorted from spleen or lymph node cells, sampled before intestinal transplant. The receptors stem from a human donor who received an intestinal transplant.

This clone was picked up one time. Other DNA sequences in the same sample also yield this CDR3. V gene TRBV11-3 combines with J gene TRBJ2-2, with TRBD2 identical over 7 bases. CDR1 is SGHNT and CDR2 is YENEEA in the germline V gene. The CDR3 covers 18 residues. Trimming at V came to 2 bases and at J to 0 bases, leaving 9 bases not matched to a gene. The CDR3 DNA reads TGTGCCAGCAGCTTATCTTTAGTGGCGGGGGCGAACACCGGGGAGCTGTTTTTT. It specifies CASSLSLVAGANTGELFF.

The chain combines TRBV7-2 with TRBJ2-1; TRBD2 aligns across 9 bases. CDR3 size: 13 residues. V dropped 5 bases and J dropped 10; count of bases not matched to a gene: 6. Germline CDR1 is SGHTA and CDR2 is FQGNSA. CDR3 sequence reads: CASSRGLAGEQFF. The CDR3 nucleotides read TGTGCCAGCAGCAGGGGACTAGCAGGCGAGCAGTTCTTC.

The chain is built from TRBV6-1 and TRBJ2-7; 7 bases align to TRBD2. Germline loops: CDR1 MNHNS, CDR2 SASEGT. J was trimmed by 3 bases and V by 6 bases; bases with no gene match: 8. The CDR3 covers 14 residues. CDR3 sequence: CASSGGLTNYEQYF. The DNA of the CDR3 is TGTGCCAGCAGCGGGGGACTAACCAACTACGAGCAGTACTTC.

The CDR3 reads CASSLLKLSYEQYF. In DNA form, the CDR3 reads TGTGCCAGCAGCCTCTTAAAGCTCTCCTACGAGCAGTACTTC. This chain connects TRBV11-2 to TRBJ2-5; no clear D. Gene TRBJ2-7 matches the end of the DNA better, so the J call may be wrong. Germline-derived CDR1 and CDR2 are SGHAT and FQNNGV. This CDR3 comprises 14 residues.

CDR3 loop: CASSLQAGGPDTQYF. DNA of the CDR3: TGCGCCAGCAGCTTGCAGGCGGGGGGGCCAGATACGCAGTATTTT. The V gene is TRBV5-1, the J gene TRBJ2-3; 9 bases agree with TRBD2. Germline loops: CDR1 SGHRS, CDR2 YFSETQ. V lost 1 base to trimming and J lost 4 bases; unmatched junction nucleotides: 4. This CDR3 has 15 residues.

This clone has only a few counts. The CDR3: CASSLGQGGTEAFF. In DNA, the CDR3 is TGTGCCAGCAGCTTGGGACAGGGAGGCACTGAAGCTTTCTTT. This sequence joins TRBV11-3 and TRBJ1-1; 9 bases are shared with TRBD1. Germline V gene sequence: CDR1 SGHNT, CDR2 YENEEA. CDR3 length: 14 residues. V lost 3 bases to trimming and J lost 4 bases; unmatched junction nucleotides: 3.

The chain joins TRBV19 to TRBJ1-5; the match to TRBD1 covers 8 bases. J lost 1 base, V lost 6 bases, and 2 bases had no gene match. The CDR3 has 14 residues. CDR1 LNHDA and CDR2 SQIVND come from the germline V gene (reference sequence). The CDR3 loop reads CASRGTGSNQPQHF. The CDR3, as DNA: TGTGCCAGTAGAGGGACAGGCAGCAATCAGCCCCAGCATTTT.

This sequence joins TRBV28 and TRBJ2-5; no definite D call. V was cut by 5 bases and J by 5 bases, with 27 bases left in between. This CDR3 spans 18 amino acids. Germline V CDR1 and CDR2: MDHEN, SYDVKM. The chain's CDR3 is CASSQSPLKGSRPETQYF. In DNA form, the CDR3 reads TGTGCCAGCAGTCAATCCCCCCTAAAAGGGTCACGCCCGGAGACCCAGTACTTC.

Comment on this clone: In the same sample, other DNA sequences code for this CDR3. V is TRBV19 and J is TRBJ2-3; TRBD2 aligns across 11 bases. Trimming took 5 bases from V and 0 from J; bases not matched to a gene: 4. The CDR3 consists of 16 residues. The germline gives CDR1 LNHDA, CDR2 SQIVND (reference sequence). The CDR3 is CASSLRTSGSTDTQYF. The CDR3 DNA follows: TGTGCCAGTAGTCTCCGGACTAGCGGGAGCACAGATACGCAGTATTTT.

This clone was found once. The gene calls are TRBV25-1 and TRBJ2-7; D assignment may be TRBD1 or TRBD2 (6 bases each). The CDR3 covers 15 residues. The germline gives CDR1 MGHDK, CDR2 SYGVNS. V was pared by 6 bases and J by 4 bases, with 19 bases between. The chain's CDR3 is CASSPQVTGTYEQYF. In DNA form, the CDR3 reads TGTGCCAGCAGCCCTCAGGTAACAGGGACTTACGAGCAGTACTTC.

The chain combines TRBV15 with TRBJ1-3; unclear D gene. The V and J ends lost 0 bases and 2 bases respectively, with 11 bases between them. Germline assignment: CDR1 LNHNV and CDR2 YYDKDF (reference sequence). The CDR3 is 16 amino acids. The CDR3 sequence is CATSRELRVAGNTIYF. In DNA form, the CDR3 reads TGTGCCACCAGCAGAGAATTGAGGGTGGCTGGAAACACCATATATTTT.

The V gene is TRBV4-2, the J gene TRBJ2-7; 16 bases agree with TRBD2. V trimming: 3 bases; J trimming: 6 bases; junction bases outside the gene matches: 14. The CDR3 runs to 19 residues. Germline V lookup: CDR1 LGHNA, CDR2 YNFKEQ. CDR3 sequence: CASSHSTGTSGRAWVEQYF. The CDR3 DNA reads as TGTGCCAGCAGCCACTCTACCGGGACTAGCGGGAGGGCGTGGGTCGAGCAGTACTTC.

The chain has TRBV5-4 and TRBJ2-6; D not resolved. Germline V gene lookup returns CDR1 SGHNT and CDR2 YYREEE (reference sequence). V was trimmed by 0 bases and J by 0 bases, leaving 10 bases between them. This CDR3 is built from 17 residues. In DNA, the CDR3 is TGTGCCAGCAGCTTGGGTCGGGCCCGCTCTGGGGCCAACGTCCTGACTTTC. Translation gives CASSLGRARSGANVLTF.

V is TRBV7-8 and J is TRBJ2-5; D gene uncertain. V dropped 1 base and J dropped 11 bases, with 8 bases sitting between them. The CDR3 length is 11 residues. Germline lookup yields CDR1 SGHVS and CDR2 FQNEAQ. The CDR3 is CASSLEQEQYF. The DNA for the CDR3 is TGTGCCAGCAGCTTAGAGCAGGAGCAGTACTTC.

The chain combines TRBV4-1 with TRBJ2-5; D call uncertain. With 1 base removed from V and 2 bases from J, the gap between germline ends came to 5 bases. Germline CDR1 and CDR2: MGHRA and YSYEKL. This CDR3 spans 13 amino acids. This CDR3 is CASSQGSQETQYF. The CDR3 nucleotides are TGCGCCAGCAGCCAAGGGTCACAAGAGACCCAGTACTTC.

V and J are TRBV4-2 and TRBJ2-7; 7 nucleotides align to TRBD2. CDR3 length: 16 residues. Germline CDR1 LGHNA, CDR2 YNFKEQ. V trimming: 0 bases; J trimming: 3 bases; junction bases outside the gene matches: 8. CDR3 residues: CASSQDTLANYYEQYF. CDR3 DNA sequence: TGTGCCAGCAGCCAAGATACACTAGCGAATTACTACGAGCAGTACTTC.

The chain joins TRBV27 to TRBJ1-6; 10 bases agree with TRBD1. Germline CDR1 is MNHEY and CDR2 is SMNVEV (reference sequence). The CDR3 sequence is 17 residues long. V gave up 4 bases and J gave up 7 bases; unmatched junction bases: 10. DNA for the CDR3: TGTGCCAGCAGTTCCCGACAGGGGGCGCGAGGGAATTCACCCCTCCACTTT. Amino acid sequence: CASSSRQGARGNSPLHF.